This T cell receptor beta chain was sequenced during a study of shared clonotypes between healthy human individuals. The study, taken as a whole, reports: Compared with memory subsets, naive subsets generally had larger estimated richness.

With respect to this clone: Antigen specificity is unknown.

Replicate PCRs from sorted subsets contained about 0.2 ug DNA, which is some 29,000 T cell genomes. The repertoire was sequenced with immunoSEQ multiplex PCR; TCRdb's copy has only in-frame clones and lacks some. The sample lists approximately 530,000 clones; 90% to 96% were seen once. The germline gives CDR1 SGHTA, CDR2 FQGTGA. The CDR3 length is 15 residues. V trimming: 5 bases; J trimming: 6 bases; junction bases outside the gene matches: 6. The J gene is TRBJ2-2, the V gene TRBV7-3, with 10 bases identical to TRBD1. The material sequenced was naive CD4+ T cells sorted from blood. As to subset: CD45RA+ positively selected. The TCR sequence derives from a woman in her twenties or thirties in good health. Written as DNA, the CDR3 is TGTGCCAGCAGCACCGGGACAGGGGTTCCCGGGGAGCTGTTTTTT. It is translated as CASSTGTGVPGELFF.